This T cell receptor (beta chain) was profiled in a study of blood T cell repertoires in COVID-19. For the study at large: Sources were T cells, B-cell-depleted T cells, or PBMCs; the material itself was cDNA or gDNA.

TCRdb's copy holds only in-frame clones and misses some; the assay was immunoSEQ multiplex PCR. The sample records some 250,000 clones, roughly 87% being singletons. CDR3 length: 14 residues. Germline V CDR1 and CDR2: MNHNY, SVGAGI (reference sequence). Unmatched junction bases numbered 4, after V lost 4 bases and J lost 4 bases. V gene TRBV6-6 combines with J gene TRBJ1-1; 9 bases align to TRBD1. The TCR sequence derives from a human donor in a cohort sampled during active COVID-19. The material sequenced was peripheral blood. The CDR3 DNA reads as TGTGCCAGCAGTTCCGGGACAGGGATCACTGAAGCTTTCTTT. This gives the protein CASSSGTGITEAFF.